Sequencing of this T cell receptor beta chain was carried out in a study of T-cell reconstitution after alpha-beta-depleted transplantation in children listed by TCRdb under 2016. Looking at the study overall: Using TCR repertoire profiling, the study quantitatively followed how T-cell immune reconstitution unfolded in children after TCRalphabeta/CD19-depleted allogeneic hematopoietic cell transplantation.

Library generation was performed with PCR. TCRdb records Illumina HiSeq 2500 as the sequencer. TCR library preparation used molecular barcoding, with unique molecular identifiers applied to normalize quantification of the TCRbeta repertoire. TCRdb reworked the public reads: Q25 trimming with fastp, MiXCR clone assembly, productive beta chains retained. Each CDR3 protein appears once, grouped with its most common genes and DNA. Recorded for this sample are hundreds of thousands of distinct CDR3 sequences; approximately 14% of them occurred a single time. The ten largest clones add up to 0.79% of the sample. The research as a whole found: In some patients, high TCRbeta diversity at day 60 was attributed to recipient T cells and intrathymic progenitors that had survived conditioning. Apparently early alphabetaT-cell count recovery about two months after transplant reportedly relied on only several hundred rapidly expanded clones derived from non-depleted graft cells. Over the following months the frequencies of hyperexpanded clones went down, and after one year T-cell counts and TCRbeta diversity were mostly credited to newly produced T cells.

Interpreted using the paper, the treatment or condition label stands for: allogeneic hematopoietic cell transplantation with graft depleted of TCRalphabeta T cells and CD19 B cells. Transplant recipients were children who received TCRalphabeta/CD19-depleted allogeneic hematopoietic cell grafts. To note about this clonotype: What this receptor recognizes is not known. Base qualities were left out, and no much larger clone turns up one base away.

The germline V gene encodes CDR1 ENHRY and CDR2 SYGVKD. After removal of 2 bases from V and 0 bases from J, the junction retains 9 bases not matched to a gene. From the cysteine up to the phenylalanine, the CDR3 has a length of 19 residues. Of the read, only the CDR3 DNA is kept; its 57 bases are in frame from base 1. The source material was PBMCs, sampled before TCRalphabeta/CD19-depleted stem cell transplant. The chain uses TRBV10-3 and TRBJ2-4; TRBD2 fits 11 bases in the junction. This sequence was found in a girl aged 2 to 9 with congenital amegakaryocytic thrombocytopenia, due to receive a stem cell transplant. The DNA sequence is given as TGTGCCATCAGTGAGATCGTAGCGGGAGGGCCGTTAGCCAAAAACATTCAGTACTTC. Its amino acids are CAISEIVAGGPLAKNIQYF.